This T cell receptor (beta chain) was captured in a study of Ad26.COV2.S vaccination and SARS-CoV-2 variants. About the research overall: Donor had been placed in the Ad26.COV2.S arm of the COV1001 trial. Regarding the study as a whole: It was vaccine recipients, not placebo recipients, who had the higher spike-specific TCR breadth.

The germline gives CDR1 SGHTA, CDR2 FQGNSA. The CDR3 is made up of 17 amino acids. Trimming removed 1 base from V and 6 bases from J; junction bases left unmatched: 8. This sample's treatment: 19 received Ad26.COV2.S at low or high dose, single or two shots; several received placebo; per-sample allocation not given. The samples date from day 63 after the first vaccine or placebo injection. Profiled with immunoSEQ multiplex PCR; TCRdb holds only in-frame clones, not every one. The profile shows around 400,000 clones, roughly four fifths of them singletons. Concerning this clone itself: The antigen remains undetermined.

The origin of this receptor is a person between 18 and 59 years old who received the Ad26.COV2.S COVID-19 vaccine or a placebo. The sequencing used peripheral blood, collected in a trial of Ad26.COV2.S vaccine versus placebo. The chain carries TRBV7-2 and TRBJ1-6; 8 bases match TRBD1. The CDR3 DNA follows: TGTGCCAGCAGCTTAGACGCAGGGGGCGCGCCTAATTCACCCCTCCACTTT. Protein sequence: CASSLDAGGAPNSPLHF.